This TCR beta chain stems from a study of T cell responses to AZD1222 COVID-19 vaccine. Assay: immunoSEQ multiplex PCR; the TCRdb copy retains only in-frame clones and omits some. The profile covers around 140,000 clones, with 93% appearing a single time and under 6.5% taken by the ten largest. Germline lookup yields CDR1 GTSNPN and CDR2 SVGIG (reference sequence). The CDR3 spans 15 residues. Losses at the gene ends were 2 bases for V and 8 bases for J; bases not matched to a gene: 8. The chain employs TRBV30 and TRBJ2-1; TRBD2 matches at 11 bases. This receptor was taken from an adult in good health. The sequenced sample was peripheral blood, obtained on day 0 of AZD1222 vaccination. For the CDR3, the DNA is TGTGCCTGGAGTCAGACTAGCGGGATGGGGGATGAGCAGTTCTTC. It encodes CAWSQTSGMGDEQFF.